This TCR beta chain appears in the sequencing data of a study of T-cell reconstitution after alpha-beta-depleted transplantation in children. The germline V gene has CDR1 SEHNR and CDR2 FQNEAQ (reference sequence). This CDR3 is 14 amino acids long. Unique molecular identifiers were incorporated into the prepared TCRbeta library. Each CDR3 protein is one row after TCRdb ran MiXCR on the PCR reads. The data show over 200,000 distinct CDR3 sequences, roughly a tenth seen once. Remarks on this clonotype: Germline and junction disagree at one end, which may indicate a read error.

This chain connects TRBV7-9 to TRBJ1-3; a possible D gene is TRBD1 (5 bases). This TCR was sampled from a child younger than two with acute myeloid leukemia, due to receive a stem cell transplant. The input for sequencing was PBMCs, taken before TCRalphabeta/CD19-depleted stem cell transplant. The DNA of the CDR3 is TGTGCCAGCAGCTTAGGGACAACCGGAAGCACCATATATTTT. It is translated as CASSLGTTGSTIYF.